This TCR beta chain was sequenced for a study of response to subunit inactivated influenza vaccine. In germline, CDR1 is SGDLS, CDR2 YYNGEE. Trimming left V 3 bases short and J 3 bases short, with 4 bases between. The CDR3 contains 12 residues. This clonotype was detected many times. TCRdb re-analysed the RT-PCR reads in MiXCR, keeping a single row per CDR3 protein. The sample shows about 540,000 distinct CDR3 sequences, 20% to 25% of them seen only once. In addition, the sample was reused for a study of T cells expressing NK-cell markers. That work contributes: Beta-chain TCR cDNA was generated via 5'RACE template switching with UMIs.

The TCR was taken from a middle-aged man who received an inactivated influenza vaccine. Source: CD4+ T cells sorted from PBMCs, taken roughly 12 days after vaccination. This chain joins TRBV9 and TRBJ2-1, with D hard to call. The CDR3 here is CASSGDYNEQFF. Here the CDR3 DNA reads TGTGCCAGCAGCGGAGACTACAATGAGCAGTTCTTC.